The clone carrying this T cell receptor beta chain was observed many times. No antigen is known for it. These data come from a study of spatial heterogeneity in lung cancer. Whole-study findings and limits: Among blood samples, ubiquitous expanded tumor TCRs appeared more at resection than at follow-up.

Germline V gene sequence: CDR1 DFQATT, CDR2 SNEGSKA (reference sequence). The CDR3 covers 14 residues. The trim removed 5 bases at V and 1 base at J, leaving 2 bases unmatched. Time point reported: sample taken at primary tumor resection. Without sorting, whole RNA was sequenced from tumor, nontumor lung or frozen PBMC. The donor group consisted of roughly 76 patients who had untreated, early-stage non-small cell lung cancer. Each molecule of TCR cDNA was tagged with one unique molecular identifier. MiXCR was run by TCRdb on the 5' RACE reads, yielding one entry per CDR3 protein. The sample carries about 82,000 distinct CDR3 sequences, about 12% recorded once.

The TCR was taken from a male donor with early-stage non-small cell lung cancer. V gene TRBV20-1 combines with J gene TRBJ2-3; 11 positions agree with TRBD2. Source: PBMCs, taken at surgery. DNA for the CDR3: TGCAGTGCTTTGACTAGCGGGGGCACAGATACGCAGTATTTT. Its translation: CSALTSGGTDTQYF.